This T cell receptor beta chain was profiled in a study of shared clonotypes between healthy human individuals (dated by TCRdb to about 2020). As for the study more broadly: The cohort included three men and a couple of women between 18 and 49 years of age. For each donor, three plates each were used for CD4 naive and CD4 memory, two plates were used for CD8 naive, and one plate was used for CD8 memory. Blood TCR repertoires of about five healthy adults were deeply sequenced to estimate repertoire size and the extent of clonotype sharing between individuals. To increase sequencing depth and limit assay-specific biases, different laboratories used diverse techniques to prepare libraries and sequence TCR repertoires. Per donor, leukapheresis produced somewhere between about 0.9 and 9 billion PBMCs. What the research found in general, with its limitations: Estimated clonotype richness was generally larger for naive than for memory subsets. Incomplete sequencing was indicated by rarefaction of sorted-subset datasets, despite the large sequencing depth. Higher generation probabilities were observed for clonotypes shared by all four sorted-subset donors than for non-shared clonotypes. The small number of donors limited the genetic and exposure-history diversity represented. Approximately 5% of naive CD4, 3.5% of naive CD8, approximately 2.2% of memory CD4, and about 0.4% of memory CD8 clonotypes were shared across a few donors. Pairwise subsampling led to the expectation that sequencing depth would affect the degree of clonotype sharing among donors. Sampling was restricted to blood, and TCR repertoires in tissues likely differ from the TCR repertoires found in blood.

Relative to germline, V is missing 5 bases and J is missing 5 bases, with 8 bases of the junction outside any gene match. The CDR3, cysteine through phenylalanine, is 15 amino acids long. This entry keeps only the CDR3 DNA: 45 bases, framed from base 1. The germline V gene provides CDR1 SGHAT and CDR2 FQNNGV. Only one count was recorded for this clone. The specificity of this receptor is unknown. No clone much larger than this one lies a single base away; base qualities are absent. The donors were healthy, HIV-negative adults with no recently reported acute infections or vaccinations. Every donor was a Caucasian adult living in Nashville, Tennessee, USA. Magnetic negative selection was used to enrich CD4+ T cells, after which naive cells were positively selected on CD45RA and the negative fraction became the memory subset. Blood was obtained by leukapheresis, after which PBMCs were separated by Ficoll-Histopaque density gradient centrifugation and cryopreserved in liquid nitrogen vapor phase. Analytical flow cytometry was used to check the purity and quantity of each magnetically sorted T cell population. From each sorted fraction, genomic DNA was isolated and quantified by UV absorbance on a Nanodrop 2000c.

TCR CDR3 regions were amplified from genomic DNA by multiplex PCR using the deep immunoSEQ assay. Extracted genomic DNA from each cell subset was spread evenly across all wells of several immunoSEQ 96-well plates, with each plate serving as a replicate. For sorted subsets, about 220 ng of genomic DNA, equivalent to 30,000 or so T cell genomes, went into each replicate PCR. Purified libraries were measured with a Qubit 3.0 fluorometer, size-checked on a Bioanalyzer 2100, and measured again with the KAPA Library Quantification kit. Each immunoSEQ 96-well plate was sequenced on its own single-read 150-cycle Illumina NextSeq 550 flow cell. The paper's data handling went like this. Because the immunoSEQ output held only junctional sequences and lacked quality scores, the filtering could not match the filtering applied to full-length reads. Sequences were annotated with PyIR, a Python wrapper for IgBLAST v1.9, using IMGT germline references to assign V/J genes and CDR3. Reads were removed for weak V/J assignments (E-value above 1e-6), missing CDR3, stop codons, out-of-frame junctions, or ambiguous translated residues. V3J clonotypes were defined as sequences sharing the same inferred V gene, J gene, and CDR3 amino acid sequence. Percentage overlap between repertoires was computed as shared unique clonotypes divided by the size of the smaller repertoire. Richness of each repertoire was evaluated using RTK rarefaction, the Chao1 estimator, and Recon v2.1 estimates of unobserved clonotypes. OLGA was used to compute generation probabilities for all TCRbeta clonotypes that the gDNA method yielded from a handful of donors. The clones in this table, taken by TCRdb from immuneACCESS, are in-frame only. Not every clone is retained; where verified, under half of the shortfall comes from an unresolved V gene, and the cause of the rest is unknown. V and J calls and clone size are copied from that table; D and trimming were computed from the DNA. This sample comprises some 2,500,000 clones, 93% of them detected only once. The ten largest account for around 0.4% of the sample.

Sequencing used naive CD4+ T cells from PBMCs. The meaning of the sample's cell subset or site label: CD45RA+ positively selected. The chain joins TRBV11-2 to TRBJ2-1, and 8 junctional nucleotides match TRBD1. The source of this sequence is a man aged 18 to 35 in good health. Some clones in this sample may be carry-over from other donors' samples. The CDR3 in this case is CASSNAGQAHNEQFF. The DNA reads TGTGCCAGCAGCAACGCGGGACAGGCCCACAATGAGCAGTTCTTC.